Listed below are T cell receptor beta chains from one sample, sequenced in a study of blood T cell repertoires in COVID-19. Profiling relied on immunoSEQ multiplex PCR, and the TCRdb table lists in-frame clones only, not all of them. The repertoire holds 55,000 to 75,000 clones, with 60% to 85% as singletons. Material for sequencing was peripheral blood. These receptors originate from a human donor in a cohort sampled during active COVID-19. Each CDR3 is given with its conserved first and last residue. The order of the fields is V gene, clone size, J gene, CDR3 protein. Size is stated for part of the rows, as once, few or many counts, or as a class when the clone is expanded.

TRBV10-2,NA,TRBJ2-7,CASSPGDPGEQYF
TRBV15,NA,TRBJ2-7,CATARGGAYEQYF
TRBV30,NA,TRBJ2-5,CAWSGGLQETQYF
TRBV6-4,medium-sized,TRBJ2-3,CASSDTAGTGVTDTQYF
TRBV11-2,NA,TRBJ2-7,CASSFGLAGSYEQYF
TRBV5-1,few,TRBJ2-6,CASSGRDREISGANVLTF
TRBV6-5,NA,TRBJ2-5,CASKSSGVETQYF
TRBV30,NA,TRBJ1-4,CAWSSGQGVEKLFF
TRBV7-2,NA,TRBJ2-5,CASSIGALGQGYQETQYF
TRBV28,NA,TRBJ1-2,CASNGGDRGYGYTF
TRBV11-2,NA,TRBJ2-1,CASSLAGTYNEQFF
TRBV5-6,NA,TRBJ2-7,CASSLGGYNSYEQYF
TRBV2,NA,TRBJ2-5,CASSPEQETQYF
TRBV5-6,NA,TRBJ1-5,CASSFTGSSNQPQHF
TRBV5-1,NA,TRBJ1-2,CASSSRDRELGTF
TRBV25-1,NA,TRBJ2-7,CASSGGVGDEQYF
TRBV21-1,NA,TRBJ1-5,CASSKGTSGTGDNQPQHF
TRBV6-5,NA,TRBJ1-1,CASSYLARVGIF
TRBV16,NA,TRBJ2-2,CASSREGGARHRGAVF
TRBV7-9,NA,TRBJ1-1,CASSLIGEIGEAFF
TRBV19,once,TRBJ2-7,CASSIDRDNPYEQYF
TRBV28,NA,TRBJ2-3,CASSSAGGPGDTQYF
TRBV28,NA,TRBJ1-1,CASSSSDRNTEAFF
TRBV28,few,TRBJ1-3,CASSLPGRGNTIYF
TRBV7-8,NA,TRBJ1-2,CASSRGTGEYGYTF
TRBV7-8,NA,TRBJ2-5,CASRVRTRAETQYF
TRBV18,NA,TRBJ2-5,CASSPGGRVQETQYF
TRBV19,NA,TRBJ1-3,CASSPEPWTGPSSGNTIYF
TRBV6-2/TRBV6-3,NA,TRBJ2-2,CASSYSTSGYTGELFF
TRBV5-1,NA,TRBJ2-6,CASSLDSSGANVLTF
TRBV20-1,once,TRBJ1-2,CSASIGGEYGYTF
TRBV6-2/TRBV6-3,NA,TRBJ2-5,CASSYGTSIETQYF
TRBV11-2,NA,TRBJ2-7,CASSPVSYEQYF
TRBV6-6,NA,TRBJ2-7,CASSISGTGGEQYF
TRBV2,NA,TRBJ2-1,CASSPGLAMSKQFF